This is a list of T cell receptor beta chains from one sample in a study of T cells after yellow fever vaccination. Using its own MiXCR run on the 5' RACE reads, TCRdb lists one record per CDR3 protein. Found here are some 110,000 distinct CDR3 sequences, about 7% of them singletons; the top ten hold around 2.6%. This sample comprised CD4+ T cells sorted from PBMCs, obtained about 41 days after the first yellow fever vaccination. These receptors were collected from a man aged 18 to 30 who received the YFV17D yellow fever vaccine. CDR3s include the opening cysteine and the closing phenylalanine or tryptophan. Size values are once, few and many counts, or a class for expanded clones, and some rows have none.

size	V	J	CDR3
-	TRBV5-4	TRBJ2-7	CASSLGLENIYEQYF
many	TRBV7-3	TRBJ2-2	CASSLSRGPGELFF
many	TRBV6-5	TRBJ1-2	CASRAGHGYTF
few	TRBV19	TRBJ1-5	CASSRGDYQQPQHF
many	TRBV7-9	TRBJ1-2	CASSYRSLYGYTF
many	TRBV7-9	TRBJ2-7	CASSSGQGNYEQYF
many	TRBV29-1	TRBJ1-1	CSVETLTGRATEAFF
many	TRBV20-1	TRBJ2-4	CSAEGGVANIQYF
many	TRBV7-2	TRBJ2-3	CASSGQRGGTDTQYF
many	TRBV2	TRBJ2-1	CASSVTWSEQFF
many	TRBV25-1	TRBJ2-5	CASAREPALYGETQYF
many	TRBV7-2	TRBJ2-5	CASSLTAIYQETQYF
few	TRBV7-2	TRBJ1-4	CASSLSVGSMFF
-	TRBV5-6	TRBJ2-5	CAGSYRLAGGYETQYF
many	TRBV2	TRBJ2-2	CASREQAYTGELFF
many	TRBV14	TRBJ2-1	CASSRQGNNEQFF
many	TRBV20-1	TRBJ2-5	CSARKGGARETQYF
few	TRBV4-1	TRBJ1-5	CASRPGLRNYSNQPQHF
-	TRBV10-3	TRBJ2-5	CAIKTDGWETQYF
many	TRBV6-5	TRBJ1-6	CASSYVGSGDSPLHF
many	TRBV20-1	TRBJ1-1	CSALVEEYKAFF
many	TRBV5-1	TRBJ1-2	CASSPDDGGAGYTF
many	TRBV6-5	TRBJ1-6	CASSFGRRNSPLHF
many	TRBV13	TRBJ2-3	CASSQRSTDTQYF
few	TRBV19	TRBJ2-7	CASSRDHSYEQYF
-	TRBV19	TRBJ1-2	CASKDSPIYGYTF
many	TRBV4-1	TRBJ1-4	CASSQDGRAGATNEKLFF
many	TRBV15	TRBJ2-1	CATSRGVVGNEQFF
-	TRBV2	TRBJ2-7	CASSGYLRGDSYEQYF
many	TRBV7-9	TRBJ2-2	CASSLAWGAENTGELFF
many	TRBV7-9	TRBJ1-5	CASSLDLGGGFQPQHF
many	TRBV7-2	TRBJ2-4	CASSLLGAKNIQYF
many	TRBV10-2	TRBJ2-5	CASTLGGETQYF
many	TRBV7-3	TRBJ2-5	CASSSGLAGQMGETQYF
many	TRBV7-2	TRBJ1-4	CASSGQGWGEKLFF
many	TRBV7-2	TRBJ2-3	CASSLAGGFGTDTQYF
many	TRBV10-3	TRBJ1-2	CAISETQGPEANYGYTF
many	TRBV11-2	TRBJ2-3	CASCSGGDTQYF
-	TRBV20-1	TRBJ1-1	CSASGGIVNTEAFF
many	TRBV9	TRBJ2-3	CASSALGLAVTDTQYF
many	TRBV5-1	TRBJ1-1	CASSLGGLETEAFF